In its sample, the clone carrying this T cell receptor (beta chain) was seen once. The antigen is undetermined. Donors were nominally healthy when sampled, though unrecorded immune exposures were likely. The entry originates in a study of cytomegalovirus exposure and HLA in healthy donors. The CDR3 length is 16 residues. Points from the study as a whole: The study reported that TCR beta sequences accurately predicted HLA-A and HLA-B alleles in most subjects. Presence/absence analysis assumed near-uniform sequencing depth across donors.

The PCR contained 60 Vbeta and 13 Jbeta primers. In the study's own analysis: A later analysis tallied approximately 78 million unique TCR beta chains, around 10 million of them shared. The table came from immunoSEQ multiplex PCR; TCRdb's copy has only in-frame clones and leaves some out. That table supplies the V and J calls and clone size; D and trimming were determined from the DNA. The sample contains about 120,000 clones, under 80% of which appear only once. This chain connects TRBV21-1 to TRBJ1-5; the D call TRBD1 from the table was never checked on the DNA. TRBV21-1 is a known pseudogene. The clonotype was recovered from a man aged 60-69 years in good health and CMV-seropositive. Sequencing input: PBMCs. Here the CDR3 reads CASSRVLGHLNQPQHF. DNA for the CDR3: TGTGCCAGCAGCAGAGTGTTAGGACACCTCAATCAGCCCCAGCATTTT.